This T cell receptor (beta chain) is drawn from a study of Ad26.COV2.S vaccination and SARS-CoV-2 variants. Study details: Donor participated within the Ad26.COV2.S arm of the COV1001 trial. Donor got 5x10^10 or 1x10^11 viral particles of Ad26.COV2.S. Study-level points and caveats: For non-spike TCRs, breadth in vaccine recipients resembled that in placebo recipients.

Clones were sequenced by immunoSEQ multiplex PCR, and TCRdb holds only the in-frame ones, with some missing. The sample holds 410,000 or so clones, 92% seen once. As for this clone: Its antigen is currently unknown.

Germline V gene lookup returns CDR1 SGDLS and CDR2 YYNGEE. V lost 6 bases and J lost 6, with 15 bases in between. This CDR3 contains 14 residues. Documented treatment: 19 received Ad26.COV2.S at low or high dose, single or two shots; roughly five received placebo; per-sample allocation not given. After the first vaccine or placebo injection, samples were drawn on day 63. The individual, an adult aged 18-55 years, was a donor in Boston. V is TRBV9 and J is TRBJ2-2, with D perhaps matching TRBD1 (5 bases). The source of this sequence is a person between 18 and 60 years old who received the Ad26.COV2.S COVID-19 vaccine or a placebo. The sequencing used peripheral blood, collected in a trial of Ad26.COV2.S vaccine versus placebo. The CDR3 is CASTLEPGSGELFF. The CDR3 DNA follows: TGTGCCAGCACCCTAGAGCCAGGGTCCGGGGAGCTGTTTTTT.